One and the same sample provided the 22 T cell receptor beta chains below, sequenced in a study of T cells after yellow fever vaccination. TCRdb re-called the 5' RACE reads through MiXCR, storing one row per CDR3 protein. The table shows 300,000 to 450,000 distinct CDR3 sequences, with 8% to 9.5% occurring only once. The material was PBMCs, obtained about 49 days after the first yellow fever vaccination. All receptors derive from a man between 18 and 35 years old who received the YFV17D yellow fever vaccine.

This clonotype was recorded at least ten times. The genes are TRBV3-1 and TRBJ2-5; 9 bases are shared with TRBD1. This CDR3 has 16 amino acids. The V gene's germline CDR1 is LGHDT and CDR2 YNNKEL (reference sequence). The trim removed 2 bases at V and 2 bases at J, leaving 6 bases unmatched. The CDR3 reads CASSQRTGTGQETQYF. The CDR3 coding sequence is TGTGCCAGCAGCCAAAGAACCGGGACAGGGCAAGAGACCCAGTACTTC.

This clonotype was observed at least ten times. The CDR3 region is CASSLMVDGYTF. The CDR3 DNA sequence: TGTGCCAGCAGCTTGATGGTGGATGGCTACACCTTC. This sequence joins TRBV11-2 and TRBJ1-2; D is unresolved. Germline V CDR1 and CDR2: SGHAT, FQNNGV. Trimming removed 3 bases at V and 6 bases at J, with 8 bases between. This CDR3 spans 12 amino acids.

In its sample, this clonotype was seen many times. The chain carries TRBV7-2 and TRBJ2-7; no clear D gene. This CDR3 has 11 amino acids. Germline V gene lookup returns CDR1 SGHTA and CDR2 FQGNSA. The germline V and J ends were trimmed by 1 base and 3 bases, with 1 base remaining between them. CDR3 amino acids: CASSLDYEQYF. For the CDR3, the DNA is TGTGCCAGCAGCTTAGACTACGAGCAGTACTTC.

This clonotype appeared many times. The chain carries TRBV20-1 and TRBJ2-5, with 8 bases lining up with TRBD1. This CDR3 has 13 amino acids. V was clipped by 5 bases and J by 5 bases; unmatched bases: 7. Germline V gene data show CDR1 as DFQATT and CDR2 as SNEGSKA (reference sequence). This CDR3 reads CSALQGVWETQYF. CDR3 bases: TGCAGTGCTTTACAGGGGGTCTGGGAGACCCAGTACTTC.

This clonotype came up a few times. The chain is built from TRBV20-1 and TRBJ2-1; D remains unclear. V was pared by 3 bases and J by 0 bases, with 9 bases between. CDR1 and CDR2 from the germline V gene are DFQATT and SNEGSKA (reference sequence). The CDR3 covers 14 residues. CDR3: CSAREYGSYNEQFF. CDR3 nucleotides: TGCAGTGCTAGGGAGTATGGCTCCTACAATGAGCAGTTCTTC.

This clonotype has only a few counts. The chain joins TRBV20-1 to TRBJ2-1; unclear D gene. CDR3 length: 11 residues. V was clipped by 2 bases and J by 9 bases, with 8 bases between them. Germline CDR1 DFQATT, CDR2 SNEGSKA (reference sequence). The CDR3 region has the DNA TGCAGTGCTAGAACGTATAGTGAGCAGTTCTTC. Translating it yields CSARTYSEQFF.

This clonotype was seen a few times. At one end, the junction sequence differs from germline, possibly due to a read error. The CDR3 protein is CASSLGTGLDTQYF. CDR3 coding DNA: TGTGCTAGCAGCCTAGGTACAGGGCTTGATACGCAGTATTTT. The rearrangement uses TRBV7-7 and TRBJ2-3; TRBD1 is a possible D gene (6 bases). The CDR3 extends over 14 amino acids. Germline values: CDR1 SSHAT, CDR2 FNYEAQ (reference sequence).

The gene calls are TRBV12-3 or TRBV12-4 and TRBJ2-7; 8 nucleotides line up with TRBD1. The CDR3 consists of 14 residues. After removal of 8 bases from V and 1 base from J, the junction contained 7 bases not matched to a gene. This CDR3 reads CASSRDRWSYEQYF. The CDR3 nucleotides read TGTGCCAGCTCCCGGGACAGGTGGTCCTACGAGCAGTACTTC.

There are a few counts of this clonotype. This chain uses TRBV20-1 with TRBJ2-5, with TRBD1 as a possible D gene (5 bases). V was clipped by 7 bases and J by 5 bases, with 11 bases between them. Germline V gives CDR1 DFQATT, CDR2 SNEGSKA (reference sequence). This CDR3 contains 11 residues. CDR3 bases: TGCAGTGAGGCCAGGGTTGAGACCCAGTACTTC. Its protein product is CSEARVETQYF.

The rearrangement links TRBV11-2 to TRBJ2-5, with D perhaps matching TRBD1 (6 bases). V dropped 0 bases and J dropped 6 bases, with 11 bases sitting between them. Germline CDR1 reads SGHAT; CDR2 reads FQNNGV. CDR3 size: 14 residues. The CDR3 loop is CASSLDRQAKTQYF. CDR3 in DNA: TGTGCCAGCAGCTTAGATCGACAGGCCAAGACCCAGTACTTC. Filled out from reference TRBV11-2 and TRBJ2-5, the complete variable domain reads EAGVAQSPRYKIIEKRQSVAFWCNPISGHATLYWYQQILGQGPKLLIQFQNNGVVDDSQLPKDRFSAERLKGVDSTLKIQPAKLEDSAVYLCASSLDRQAKTQYFGPGTRLLVL.

This clonotype has a handful of counts. The chain employs TRBV20-1 and TRBJ2-3; TRBD2 matches at 11 bases. J was trimmed by 1 base and V by 6 bases; bases with no gene match: 3. This CDR3 is 14 amino acids long. Germline CDR1 and CDR2: DFQATT and SNEGSKA (reference sequence). DNA of the CDR3: TGCAGTGCAAGACTAGCGGGGCGCACAGATACGCAGTATTTT. Its translation is CSARLAGRTDTQYF.

V and J are TRBV7-2 and TRBJ1-2; a weak D match, TRBD1 (5 bases). This CDR3 comprises 15 residues. Germline CDR1 and CDR2: SGHTA and FQGNSA. V lost 5 bases, J lost 4 bases, and 17 bases lay in between. CDR3 nucleotide sequence: TGTGCCAGCAGCCTCTGGGGGGAAAGGGGCTATGGCTACACCTTC. It codes for CASSLWGERGYGYTF.

This chain uses TRBV7-6 with TRBJ2-2; D ambiguous. The CDR3 is 13 residues long. In germline, CDR1 is SGHVS, CDR2 FNYEAQ. Trimming removed 4 bases from V and 6 bases from J, with 9 bases in between. In DNA, the CDR3 is TGTGCCAGCAGCTCCCATGGGGCCGGGGAGCTGTTTTTT. Its translation is CASSSHGAGELFF.

This clonotype has more than one count but fewer than ten. This chain links TRBV12-5 with TRBJ2-1, with D possibly TRBD2 on 5 matching bases. The germline gives CDR1 LGHNT, CDR2 FRNRAP. Trimming shortened V by 0 bases and J by 10 bases, and 7 bases separated the two germline ends. There are 12 residues in the CDR3. The CDR3 DNA is TGTGCTAGTGGTTTGGTGTCGGGGGAGCAGTTCTTC. Translated, it gives CASGLVSGEQFF.

The sample holds a few counts of this clonotype. V is TRBV7-9 and J is TRBJ1-1, with no clear D. The V end lost 5 bases, the J end lost 3 bases, and 10 bases lay between the germline ends. CDR1 SEHNR and CDR2 FQNEAQ come from the germline V gene (reference sequence). This CDR3 region has 13 residues. The CDR3 bases are TGTGCCAGCAGCGCAGAAGGACACACTGAAGCTTTCTTT. Translating gives CASSAEGHTEAFF.

This clonotype showed up just a few times. This chain uses TRBV7-2 with TRBJ2-3; 9 bases align to TRBD1. The CDR3 totals 14 residues. V lost 4 bases and J lost 5; bases outside the gene matches: 4. Per germline, CDR1 SGHTA and CDR2 FQGNSA. The CDR3 DNA reads TGTGCCAGCAGCTCCGGACAGGGGCTAGATACGCAGTATTTT. Its protein is CASSSGQGLDTQYF.

The J gene is TRBJ1-1, the V gene TRBV7-9, with D unresolved. The V gene's germline CDR1 is SEHNR and CDR2 FQNEAQ (reference sequence). The V end lost 5 bases, the J end lost 1 base, and 8 bases lay between the germline ends. The CDR3 has 13 amino acids. CDR3 nucleotides: TGTGCCAGCAGCCGCCCAGAGAACACTGAAGCTTTCTTT. It is translated as CASSRPENTEAFF.

V is TRBV30 and J is TRBJ2-2; D perhaps matches TRBD1 (5 bases). The CDR3 is made up of 15 amino acids. V lost 1 base and J lost 6, with 15 bases in between. The germline CDR1 and CDR2 sequences are GTSNPN and SVGIG (reference sequence). CDR3 bases: TGTGCCTGGAGTGGAACGTTGTTGGGGCCCGGGGAGCTGTTTTTT. Protein: CAWSGTLLGPGELFF. Filled out from reference TRBV30 and TRBJ2-2, the complete variable domain reads SQTIHQWPATLVQPVGSPLSLECTVEGTSNPNLYWYRQAAGRGLQLLFYSVGIGQISSEVPQNLSASRPQDRQFILSSKKLLLSDSGFYLCAWSGTLLGPGELFFGEGSRLTVL.

This clonotype came up a few times. The chain joins TRBV12-3 or TRBV12-4 to TRBJ2-3; 7 bases align to TRBD1. With 8 bases clipped from V and 4 bases from J, the junction kept 12 bases outside the gene matches. The CDR3 is made up of 15 amino acids. The CDR3 spells CASDGEGARADTQYF. CDR3 DNA sequence: TGTGCCAGCGATGGAGAGGGGGCGAGGGCAGATACGCAGTATTTT.

The V and J genes are TRBV5-6 and TRBJ1-1, with D unresolved. The CDR3 has 14 amino acids. Germline V lookup: CDR1 SGHDT, CDR2 YYEEEE. V was shortened by 4 bases and J by 1 base, with 11 bases between the two germline ends. This chain's CDR3 is CASSPRRTNTEAFF. CDR3 nucleotide sequence: TGTGCCAGCAGCCCGCGACGGACGAACACTGAAGCTTTCTTT. Full variable domain (remainder filled in from reference TRBV5-6 and TRBJ1-1): DAGVTQSPTHLIKTRGQQVTLRCSPKSGHDTVSWYQQALGQGPQFIFQYYEEEERQRGNFPDRFSGHQFPNYSSELNVNALLLGDSALYLCASSPRRTNTEAFFGQGTRLTVV.

This clonotype was picked up a small number of times. The chain has TRBV13 and TRBJ2-5, with D possibly being TRBD1 (5 bases). Germline CDR1 and CDR2: PRHDT and FYEKMQ (reference sequence). The length of the CDR3 is 15 residues. Trimming left V 2 bases short and J 5 bases short, with 15 bases between. The CDR3 protein is CASSLRRVRVETQYF. CDR3 nucleotides: TGTGCCAGCAGCTTACGCAGGGTTAGAGTTGAGACCCAGTACTTC. Full variable domain (missing parts from reference TRBV13 and TRBJ2-5): AAGVIQSPRHLIKEKRETATLKCYPIPRHDTVYWYQQGPGQDPQFLISFYEKMQSDKGSIPDRFSAQQFSDYHSELNMSSLELGDSALYFCASSLRRVRVETQYFGPGTRLLVL.

In this sample, this clonotype turned up many times. The rearrangement uses TRBV7-2 and TRBJ1-4; 7 nucleotides match TRBD1. The CDR3 runs 13 residues. CDR1 is SGHTA and CDR2 is FQGNSA in the germline V gene. The junction had 5 bases not matched to a gene; V was cut back by 4 bases and J by 9 bases. The CDR3 sequence is CASSSRGQQKLFF. CDR3 in DNA: TGTGCCAGCAGCTCAAGGGGACAGCAAAAACTGTTTTTT.